Included here is one T cell receptor beta chain sequence, with context. The sample is drawn from a study of blood T cell repertoires in COVID-19. Across the whole study: Acute and convalescent COVID-19 samples came from the United States, Italy and Spain. PBMCs, B-cell-depleted T cells, or T cells provided the cDNA or gDNA that made up the material.

The germline CDR1 and CDR2 sequences are SGHNT and YYREEE (reference sequence). The CDR3 runs 13 residues. The germline V and J ends were trimmed by 0 bases and 9 bases, with 10 bases remaining between them. Original processing notes: Quantification of nucleated cells was approximated via reference gene primer amplification. The assay was immunoSEQ multiplex PCR, and TCRdb's table has in-frame clones only and misses some. Clonal size and the V and J genes are those of that table, whereas D and trimming came from the DNA. Counted here are around 300,000 clones, about 87% occurring once; the ten biggest clones make up 3.7%.

What was sequenced was peripheral blood. J is TRBJ2-1 and V is TRBV5-4; tentative D call: TRBD1 (6 bases). This TCR derives from a woman aged 40 to 50 with acute or convalescent COVID-19. The CDR3 protein is CASSLGGPGEQFF. CDR3 sequence (DNA): TGTGCCAGCAGCTTGGGGGGGCCAGGTGAGCAGTTCTTC.